These 17 T cell receptor beta chains share one sample of origin, sequenced in a study of T cell responses to AZD1222 COVID-19 vaccine. The method was immunoSEQ multiplex PCR; TCRdb's version includes in-frame clones alone and lacks a portion of them. The sample has fewer than 150,000 clones, 70% to 90% seen once; the top ten hold 4% to 6%. Source: peripheral blood, taken on day 0 of AZD1222 vaccination. Receptor source: an adult in good health.

The rearrangement links TRBV3-1 (or the pseudogene TRBV3-2) to TRBJ2-6; D remains unclear. The V gene lost 5 bases and the J gene lost 2 bases, with 4 bases spanning the gap. The CDR3 spans 13 residues. Germline assignment: CDR1 LGHDT and CDR2 YNNKEL (reference sequence). CDR3 protein: CASSEPGANVLTF. The CDR3 DNA reads TGTGCCAGCAGCGAGCCTGGGGCCAACGTCCTGACTTTC.

This chain joins TRBV7-6 and TRBJ1-3; D uncertain. Trimming removed 0 bases from V and 8 bases from J, with 8 bases in between. The CDR3 runs to 13 residues. Germline V gene sequence: CDR1 SGHVS, CDR2 FNYEAQ. CDR3 sequence reads: CASSLAVVDTIYF. The CDR3 DNA reads TGTGCCAGCAGCTTAGCGGTGGTAGACACCATATATTTT.

The J gene is TRBJ2-1, the V gene TRBV5-8; D may match TRBD1 or TRBD2 (5 bases each). The germline V gene has CDR1 SGHTS and CDR2 YDEGEE. The length of the CDR3 is 15 residues. Trimming took off 0 bases at V and 4 bases at J, with 11 bases between the two ends. CDR3 DNA sequence: TGTGCCAGCAGCTTGGGCCTGGGGGATTACAATGAGCAGTTCTTC. This gives the protein CASSLGLGDYNEQFF.

The chain carries TRBV5-4 and TRBJ1-1; tentatively, D is TRBD1 (6 bases). In germline, CDR1 is SGHNT, CDR2 YYREEE (reference sequence). The V gene lost 4 bases and the J gene lost 7 bases, with 20 bases spanning the gap. The CDR3 has 15 residues. In nucleotides, the CDR3 is TGTGCCAGCAGCAAAAGTCCGGGCCAAGGGGGTGAAGCTTTCTTT. Protein sequence: CASSKSPGQGGEAFF.

The V and J genes are TRBV25-1 and TRBJ2-7, with 9 bases identical to TRBD1. J lost 1 base, V lost 5 bases, and 12 bases had no gene match. The CDR3 has 17 residues. Germline V CDR1 and CDR2: MGHDK, SYGVNS. Here the CDR3 DNA reads TGTGCCAGCAGTCCTTGGGGACAGGGAGAGGTGTCCTACGAGCAGTACTTC. Translation gives CASSPWGQGEVSYEQYF.

The chain is built from TRBV28 and TRBJ2-2; unclear D gene. Germline V gene lookup returns CDR1 MDHEN and CDR2 SYDVKM. This CDR3 is 13 amino acids long. V lost 5 bases and J lost 6, with 10 bases in between. The CDR3 loop reads CASSGPTPGELFF. CDR3 DNA sequence: TGTGCCAGCAGTGGTCCCACCCCCGGGGAGCTGTTTTTT.

V and J are TRBV2 and TRBJ1-3; D is perhaps TRBD1 (5 bases). The germline V and J ends were trimmed by 6 bases and 0 bases, with 9 bases remaining between them. The germline V gene encodes CDR1 SNHLY and CDR2 FYNNEI. CDR3 length: 14 amino acids. The CDR3 region is CASRSGGSGNTIYF. CDR3 nucleotide sequence: TGTGCCAGCAGGTCTGGGGGCTCTGGAAACACCATATATTTT. Based on the CDR3 plus reference TRBV2 and TRBJ1-3, the full variable domain is EPEVTQTPSHQVTQMGQEVILRCVPISNHLYFYWYRQILGQKVEFLVSFYNNEISEKSEIFDDQFSVERPDGSNFTLKIRSTKLEDSAMYFCASRSGGSGNTIYFGEGSWLTVV.

CDR3 region: CASSPAVGGNQPQHF. The CDR3 DNA sequence: TGTGCCAGCAGCCCCGCGGTGGGGGGCAATCAGCCCCAGCATTTT. The chain links TRBV7-9 to TRBJ1-5; possible D gene TRBD1, 5 bases. V was clipped by 5 bases and J by 2 bases, with 13 bases between them. Germline loops: CDR1 SEHNR, CDR2 FQNEAQ (reference sequence). This CDR3 comprises 15 residues.

This sequence joins TRBV3-1 (or the pseudogene TRBV3-2) and TRBJ1-5, with D perhaps matching TRBD1 (5 bases). Trimming stripped 1 base from V and 0 bases from J, with 10 bases between. The CDR3 totals 16 residues. Looked up from germline, CDR1 is LGHDT and CDR2 is YNNKEL (reference sequence). DNA of the CDR3: TGTGCCAGCAGCCAAGGCGCGGGGCTTAGCAATCAGCCCCAGCATTTT. Its protein product is CASSQGAGLSNQPQHF.

The chain couples TRBV4-2 to TRBJ1-1; no clear D. The V and J ends lost 0 bases and 0 bases respectively, with 5 bases between them. The CDR3 is 14 amino acids. The V gene's germline CDR1 is LGHNA and CDR2 YNFKEQ. The CDR3 DNA sequence: TGTGCCAGCAGCCAAGACGGCCTGAACACTGAAGCTTTCTTT. This codes for CASSQDGLNTEAFF.

This rearrangement joins TRBV27 to TRBJ1-2; 7 bases are shared with TRBD1. This CDR3 contains 15 residues. Germline CDR1 is MNHEY and CDR2 is SMNVEV (reference sequence). Trimming removed 5 bases from V and 4 bases from J; junction bases left unmatched: 10. The CDR3: CASSLKGGAGYGYTF. The DNA of the CDR3 is TGTGCCAGCAGTCTAAAAGGGGGCGCGGGCTATGGCTACACCTTC.

The CDR3 DNA follows: TGTGCCATCAGTGAGGACAGGGATGGTAAAAAACTGTTTTTT. This gives the protein CAISEDRDGKKLFF. The chain is built from TRBV10-3 and TRBJ1-4; 7 nucleotides match TRBD1. The V gene end was trimmed by 2 bases and the J gene end by 9 bases; junction bases not matched to a gene: 6. Germline CDR1 is ENHRY and CDR2 is SYGVKD. The CDR3 contains 14 residues.

This chain uses TRBV19 with TRBJ2-4, with 8 bases aligning to TRBD1. Germline assignment: CDR1 LNHDA and CDR2 SQIVND (reference sequence). V lost 4 bases and J lost 1; bases outside the gene matches: 6. CDR3 length: 16 residues. Here the CDR3 DNA reads TGTGCCAGTAGTACCCAGGGGGCTGACGCCAAAAACATTCAGTACTTC. It is translated as CASSTQGADAKNIQYF.

The chain combines TRBV5-1 with TRBJ1-4, with 8 positions matching TRBD1. CDR3 length: 16 amino acids. Losses at the gene ends were 3 bases for V and 3 bases for J; bases not matched to a gene: 7. The germline gives CDR1 SGHRS, CDR2 YFSETQ. CDR3 sequence: CASSWDRTGSNEKLFF. For the CDR3, the DNA is TGCGCCAGCAGCTGGGATCGGACAGGGTCTAATGAAAAACTGTTTTTT.

The V gene is TRBV4-3, the J gene TRBJ2-2; D tentatively reads TRBD1 or TRBD2 (5 bases each). From germline, CDR1 is LGHNA and CDR2 YSLEER. The CDR3 loop spans 14 amino acids. The V and J ends lost 3 bases and 3 bases respectively, with 8 bases between them. The DNA for the CDR3 is TGCGCCAGCAGCCAGGGGGAGTACACCGGGGAGCTGTTTTTT. It is translated as CASSQGEYTGELFF.

J is TRBJ2-6 and V is TRBV6-5, with D uncertain. The CDR3 totals 15 residues. Germline loops: CDR1 MNHEY, CDR2 SVGAGI. Trimming stripped 0 bases from V and 0 bases from J, with 3 bases between. The CDR3 here is CASSYSSSGANVLTF. CDR3 nucleotide sequence: TGTGCCAGCAGTTACTCATCCTCTGGGGCCAACGTCCTGACTTTC.

In regard to this clone: This sample includes further DNA sequences coding for the same CDR3. The chain has TRBV28 and TRBJ1-5; tentative D call: TRBD1 (5 bases). CDR1 is MDHEN, CDR2 SYDVKM, per germline. The CDR3 totals 14 residues. V shed 4 bases and J shed 7 bases, with 14 bases lying between them. CDR3 DNA sequence: TGTGCCAGCAGTTACGGGGCAGGGAGGCAGCCCCAGCATTTT. Protein: CASSYGAGRQPQHF.